A single T cell receptor (beta chain) is shown here with its context. Its antigen is unidentified. This sample was taken from a study of blood T cells in healthy people across ages. The CDR3 has 15 amino acids. The V gene's germline CDR1 is SGDLS and CDR2 YYNGEE. The ends were cut back, 2 bases at V and 0 bases at J, with 6 bases in the middle. Next came a second PCR, run for about 7 to 12 cycles, which used a sample-barcoded 5' primer along with a J-beta primer mix. Every cDNA was tagged by a template-switch adaptor with 12 random nucleotides. A single record per CDR3 protein comes from TCRdb applying MiXCR to the 5' RACE reads. Of 910,000 or so distinct CDR3 sequences detected, approximately 50% appear once; the ten largest clones hold about 20%. Study-wide findings and caveats: The unsorted PBMCs prevented any conclusive comparison of naive versus antigen-experienced cells.

The source of this sequence is a woman between 55 and 75 years old in good health. Sequencing was carried out using blood. The chain is built from TRBV9 and TRBJ2-6; no clear D gene. DNA for the CDR3: TGTGCCAGCAGCGTGTGGAGCTCTGGGGCCAACGTCCTGACTTTC. This sequence encodes CASSVWSSGANVLTF.